Shown below are 14 T cell receptor beta chains from a single sample sequenced in a study of blood T cell repertoires in COVID-19. Only in-frame clones appear in the TCRdb table, and some are missing; sequencing was by immunoSEQ multiplex PCR. The table includes about 120,000 clones, around 89% detected once. Sequenced: peripheral blood. The source of these receptors is a human donor with acute or convalescent COVID-19. The donor label of this sample is uncertain.

As concerns this clone: Its ends do not fully match the called genes, so a read error is possible. V is TRBV27 and J is TRBJ1-1; D unresolved. This CDR3 has 13 amino acids. Germline loops: CDR1 MNHEY, CDR2 SMNVEV (reference sequence). The CDR3 is CASSFGRNTETFF. The CDR3, as DNA: TGTGCCAGCAGTTTTGGGAGGAACACTGAAACTTTCTTT.

This clone was observed a handful of times. This chain links TRBV18 with TRBJ2-1; possibly TRBD2 for D (6 bases). Germline V CDR1 and CDR2: KGHSH, LQKENI. V lost 6 bases and J lost 1, with 22 bases in between. This CDR3 is 18 amino acids long. CDR3 sequence: CASSLRGPSGVSYNEQFF. In nucleotides, the CDR3 is TGTGCCAGCTCCCTTCGCGGCCCTTCGGGGGTTTCCTACAATGAGCAGTTCTTC.

The chain has TRBV28 and TRBJ2-7; the D is unclear. V gave up 5 bases and J gave up 4 bases, with 15 bases separating them. The CDR3 has 14 residues. The germline gives CDR1 MDHEN, CDR2 SYDVKM. CDR3: CASSLTYLGYEQYF. CDR3 DNA: TGTGCCAGCAGTCTCACATATCTAGGATACGAGCAGTACTTC.

This chain connects TRBV5-1 to TRBJ2-5, with D hard to call. The CDR3 has 15 amino acids. The germline CDR1 and CDR2 sequences are SGHRS and YFSETQ. Trimming cost V 3 bases and J 2 bases, with 14 bases left between them. The CDR3 region is CASSSLQAPQETQYF. CDR3 DNA: TGCGCCAGCAGCTCCCTCCAGGCGCCTCAAGAGACCCAGTACTTC. The full variable domain, with the rest looked up from reference TRBV5-1 and TRBJ2-5, is KAGVTQTPRYLIKTRGQQVTLSCSPISGHRSVSWYQQTPGQGLQFLFEYFSETQRNKGNFPGRFSGRQFSNSRSEMNVSTLELGDSALYLCASSSLQAPQETQYFGPGTRLLVL.

The chain is built from TRBV2 and TRBJ1-6; D perhaps matches TRBD1 (6 bases). From germline, CDR1 is SNHLY and CDR2 FYNNEI. V was trimmed by 6 bases and J by 8 bases, leaving 11 bases between them. The CDR3 length is 13 residues. CDR3 DNA: TGTGCCAGCAGGCAGGGGAATGATTCACCCCTCCACTTT. Its protein is CASRQGNDSPLHF.

The rearrangement uses TRBV5-4 and TRBJ2-3; 10 nucleotides line up with TRBD2. Germline-derived CDR1 and CDR2 are SGHNT and YYREEE (reference sequence). The CDR3 is made up of 15 amino acids. V shed 0 bases, J shed 3 bases, and the junction held 1 base outside the gene matches. DNA for the CDR3: TGTGCCAGCAGCTTGGAACTAGCGGGAACAGATACGCAGTATTTT. The encoded protein is CASSLELAGTDTQYF.

V gene TRBV2 combines with J gene TRBJ1-3; weak D call: TRBD1 (5 bases). There are 16 residues in the CDR3. Trimming removed 3 bases at V and 4 bases at J, with 16 bases between. Germline CDR1 SNHLY, CDR2 FYNNEI. CDR3 sequence reads: CASSEEQAFFGNTIYF. As DNA, the CDR3 is TGTGCCAGCAGTGAGGAACAGGCGTTTTTCGGAAACACCATATATTTT.

J is TRBJ1-1 and V is TRBV28; D might be TRBD1 (5 bases). The V gene lost 5 bases and the J gene lost 4 bases, with 11 bases spanning the gap. The CDR3 covers 13 residues. The germline gives CDR1 MDHEN, CDR2 SYDVKM. The CDR3 is CASSPGRRTEAFF. CDR3 bases: TGTGCCAGCAGTCCAGGGCGTCGCACTGAAGCTTTCTTT. Using reference TRBV28 and TRBJ1-1 for the parts outside the CDR3, the full variable domain is DVKVTQSSRYLVKRTGEKVFLECVQDMDHENMFWYRQDPGLGLRLIYFSYDVKMKEKGDIPEGYSVSREKKERFSLILESASTNQTSMYLCASSPGRRTEAFFGQGTRLTVV.

This chain uses TRBV7-2 with TRBJ1-2; no clear D. Trimming removed 1 base at V and 8 bases at J, with 11 bases between. The CDR3 length is 13 residues. Germline CDR1 SGHTA, CDR2 FQGNSA. CDR3 coding DNA: TGTGCCAGCAGCTTAGGAGGAGGTCACGGCTACACCTTC. Protein product: CASSLGGGHGYTF.

The chain carries TRBV27 and TRBJ2-2; D is possibly TRBD1 (5 bases). The CDR3 totals 13 residues. CDR1 and CDR2 from the germline V gene are MNHEY and SMNVEV (reference sequence). The germline V and J ends were trimmed by 5 bases and 7 bases, with 11 bases remaining between them. CDR3 nucleotides: TGTGCCAGCAGTCACCAAGGGGACGGGGAGCTGTTTTTT. This codes for CASSHQGDGELFF.

This sequence joins TRBV19 and TRBJ1-1; TRBD1 matches 7 bases. The CDR3 has 14 amino acids. V was clipped by 5 bases and J by 10 bases; unmatched bases: 13. CDR1 is LNHDA, CDR2 SQIVND, per germline (reference sequence). The CDR3 here is CASSQDRVAHLAFF. CDR3 nucleotides: TGTGCCAGTAGTCAAGACAGGGTTGCTCATCTAGCTTTCTTT.

V usage is TRBV6-2 or TRBV6-3 and J usage is TRBJ2-5; 8 positions match TRBD1. The CDR3 sequence is 15 residues long. V was clipped by 5 bases and J by 5 bases; unmatched bases: 10. Germline V CDR1 and CDR2: MNHEY, SVGEGT. For the CDR3, the DNA is TGTGCCAGCAGTGCCCTAGACAGGGGCGGGGAGACCCAGTACTTC. Encoded protein: CASSALDRGGETQYF.

This rearrangement joins TRBV7-9 to TRBJ2-1, with TRBD1 matching over 7 bases. The CDR3 length is 16 residues. Trimming cost V 5 bases and J 4 bases; bases outside gene matches: 11. Germline lookup yields CDR1 SEHNR and CDR2 FQNEAQ (reference sequence). As DNA, the CDR3 is TGTGCCAGCAGCGCCTTGGGACAGAGCGATTACAATGAGCAGTTCTTC. Amino acids: CASSALGQSDYNEQFF.

The rearrangement links TRBV7-9 to TRBJ2-2; a possible D gene is TRBD1 (6 bases). Germline V lookup: CDR1 SEHNR, CDR2 FQNEAQ (reference sequence). This CDR3 is built from 19 residues. V was pared by 4 bases and J by 0 bases, with 21 bases between. DNA for the CDR3: TGTGCCAGCAGCTACCCAACTTACGGACAGACCACGAACACCGGGGAGCTGTTTTTT. It specifies CASSYPTYGQTTNTGELFF.